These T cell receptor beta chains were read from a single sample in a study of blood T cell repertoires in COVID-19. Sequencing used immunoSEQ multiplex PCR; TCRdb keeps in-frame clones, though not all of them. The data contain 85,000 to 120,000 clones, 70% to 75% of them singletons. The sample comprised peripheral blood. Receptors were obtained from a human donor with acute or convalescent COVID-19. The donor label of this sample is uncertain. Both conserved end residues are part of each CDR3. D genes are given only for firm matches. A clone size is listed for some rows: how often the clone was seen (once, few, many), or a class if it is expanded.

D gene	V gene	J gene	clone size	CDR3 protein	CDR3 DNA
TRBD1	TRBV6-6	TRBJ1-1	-	CASRNHRTGNTEAFF	TGTGCCAGCAGGAATCATCGGACAGGGAACACTGAAGCTTTCTTT
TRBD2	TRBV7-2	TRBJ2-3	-	CASSLVGSRGGDTDTQYF	TGTGCCAGCAGCTTGGTGGGTTCTCGGGGGGGTGACACAGATACGCAGTATTTT
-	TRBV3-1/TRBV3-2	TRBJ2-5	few	CASSLNTGVRQETQYF	TGTGCCAGCAGCCTCAATACGGGGGTGCGCCAAGAGACCCAGTACTTC
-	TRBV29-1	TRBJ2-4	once	CSASGTSGSIQYF	TGCAGCGCTTCCGGGACATCGGGAAGCATTCAGTACTTC
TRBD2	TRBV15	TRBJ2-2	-	CATSRAGEGTGELFF	TGTGCCACCAGCAGGGCGGGGGAGGGCACCGGGGAGCTGTTTTTT
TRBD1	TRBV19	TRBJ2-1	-	CASSRGGQGLLEQFF	TGTGCCAGTAGCCGAGGGGGACAGGGCCTCTTGGAGCAGTTCTTC
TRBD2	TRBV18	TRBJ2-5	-	CASSPRASGKKETQYF	TGTGCCAGCTCACCAAGGGCTAGCGGGAAAAAAGAGACCCAGTACTTC
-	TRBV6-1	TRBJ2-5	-	CASSETGRDGETQYF	TGTGCCAGCAGTGAAACGGGCAGGGATGGAGAGACCCAGTACTTC
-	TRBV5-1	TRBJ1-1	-	CVTSRGMNTEAFF	TGCGTCACCTCCCGGGGAATGAACACTGAAGCTTTCTTT
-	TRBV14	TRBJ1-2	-	CASSQDRGGSGYTF	TGTGCCAGCAGCCAAGACAGGGGCGGTAGTGGCTACACCTTC
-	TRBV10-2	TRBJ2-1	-	CASSPGLWQFF	TGCGCCAGCAGTCCGGGACTTTGGCAGTTCTTC